The source of this T cell receptor (beta chain) is a study of OX40 agonist ivuxolimab in advanced cancers. The table came from immunoSEQ multiplex PCR; TCRdb's copy has only in-frame clones and leaves some out. The table records fewer than 95,000 clones, roughly 80% of them present only once. Study-level points and caveats: Fewer expanded clones were found on average in CD4+ than in CD8+ T cells. Nonresponders, in some cases, also had low normalized T-cell clonal expansion.

In germline, CDR1 is SGHVS, CDR2 FQNEAQ. CDR3 length equals 14 residues. V was cut by 0 bases and J by 1 base, with 6 bases left in between. As concerns this clone: Its antigen is unknown.

The V and J genes are TRBV7-8 and TRBJ1-1; unclear D gene. The material was CD4+ or CD8+ T cells sorted from blood, obtained in a trial of the OX40 agonist ivuxolimab. The sequence came from an adult with an advanced solid tumor such as melanoma, head and neck, liver or kidney cancer. The CDR3 DNA sequence: TGTGCCAGCAGCTTAGCGATGTGGAACACTGAAGCTTTCTTT. Its protein is CASSLAMWNTEAFF.